The sequence of this T cell receptor beta chain was determined in a study of blood T cell repertoires in COVID-19. Overall study context: The samples span acute and convalescent COVID-19 from the United States, Italy and Spain. From T cells, B-cell-depleted T cells, or PBMCs came the material, which was cDNA or gDNA.

Those enrolled in Seattle joined during active infection and were followed longitudinally afterward. Per the original data handling: Reference gene primer amplification gave estimated nucleated cell counts. Measured with immunoSEQ multiplex PCR; TCRdb has only the in-frame clones, and not every one. V, J and clone size are taken as reported in that table, and D and trimming were inferred from the DNA itself. The data contain around 150,000 clones, around 83% of them singletons. The length of the CDR3 is 17 residues. Germline CDR1 is LGHDT and CDR2 is YNNKEL (reference sequence). The V segment lost 2 bases and the J segment 7 bases; nucleotides outside the gene matches: 10.

V usage is TRBV3-1 (or the pseudogene TRBV3-2) and J usage is TRBJ2-2; TRBD2 matches at 10 bases. This clonotype was sampled from a woman aged 55-69 years with COVID-19, enrolled during active disease. Sample: peripheral blood. CDR3 DNA sequence: TGTGCCAGCAGCCAACGCCCCTCAGCGGGAGGGGACGGGGAGCTGTTTTTT. It translates to CASSQRPSAGGDGELFF.